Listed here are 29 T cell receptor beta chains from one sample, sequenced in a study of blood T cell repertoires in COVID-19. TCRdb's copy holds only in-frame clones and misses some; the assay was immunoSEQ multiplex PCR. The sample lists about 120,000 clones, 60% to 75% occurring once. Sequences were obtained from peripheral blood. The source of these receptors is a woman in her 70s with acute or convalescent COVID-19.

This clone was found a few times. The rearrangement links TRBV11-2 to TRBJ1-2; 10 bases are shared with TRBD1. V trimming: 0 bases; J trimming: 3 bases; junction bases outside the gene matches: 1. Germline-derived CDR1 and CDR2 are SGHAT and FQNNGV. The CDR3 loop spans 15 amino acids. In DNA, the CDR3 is TGTGCCAGCAGCTTAGAGGGACAGGGGTACTATGGCTACACCTTC. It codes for CASSLEGQGYYGYTF.

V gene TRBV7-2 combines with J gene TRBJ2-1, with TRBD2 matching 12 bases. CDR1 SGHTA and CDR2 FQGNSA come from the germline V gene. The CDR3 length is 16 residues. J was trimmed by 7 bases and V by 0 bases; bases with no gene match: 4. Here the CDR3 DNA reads TGTGCCAGCAGCTTAGCGGGCCTAGCGGGGGGGAATGAGCAGTTCTTC. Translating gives CASSLAGLAGGNEQFF.

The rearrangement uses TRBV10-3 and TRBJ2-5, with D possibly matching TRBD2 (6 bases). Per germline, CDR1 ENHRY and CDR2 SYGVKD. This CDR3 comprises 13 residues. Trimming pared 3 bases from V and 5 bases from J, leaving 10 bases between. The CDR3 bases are TGTGCCATCAGTGACGGAGGGAGCGAGACCCAGTACTTC. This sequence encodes CAISDGGSETQYF.

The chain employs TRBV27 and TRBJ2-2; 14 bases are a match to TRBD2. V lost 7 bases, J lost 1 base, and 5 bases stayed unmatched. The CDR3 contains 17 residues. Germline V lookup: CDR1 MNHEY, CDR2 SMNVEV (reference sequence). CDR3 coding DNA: TGTGCCAGCACGGGACTAGCGGGAGTAGGGAACACCGGGGAGCTGTTTTTT. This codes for CASTGLAGVGNTGELFF.

The CDR3 nucleotides read TGTGCCAGCAGCGTAGCCGGTAGTAGCGGGTCATACAATGAGCAGTTCTTC. Amino acids: CASSVAGSSGSYNEQFF. The rearrangement links TRBV9 to TRBJ2-1, with TRBD2 matching over 7 bases. Looked up from germline, CDR1 is SGDLS and CDR2 is YYNGEE. The V gene end was trimmed by 0 bases and the J gene end by 4 bases; junction bases not matched to a gene: 10. The CDR3 contains 17 residues.

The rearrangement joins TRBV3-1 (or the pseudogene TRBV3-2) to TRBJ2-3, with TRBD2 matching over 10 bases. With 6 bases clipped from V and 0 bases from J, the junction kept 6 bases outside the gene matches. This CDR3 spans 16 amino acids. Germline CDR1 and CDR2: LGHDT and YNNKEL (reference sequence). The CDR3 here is CASRRLAGGSTDTQYF. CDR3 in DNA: TGTGCCAGCAGGCGGTTAGCGGGAGGAAGCACAGATACGCAGTATTTT.

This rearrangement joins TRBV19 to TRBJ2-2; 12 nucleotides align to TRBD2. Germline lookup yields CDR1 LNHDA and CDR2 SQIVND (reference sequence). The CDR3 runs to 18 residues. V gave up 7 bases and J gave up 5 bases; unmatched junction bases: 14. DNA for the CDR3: TGTGCCAGTACCCGGGATCTAGCGGGGGGGGCGAGGACCGGGGAGCTGTTTTTT. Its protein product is CASTRDLAGGARTGELFF.

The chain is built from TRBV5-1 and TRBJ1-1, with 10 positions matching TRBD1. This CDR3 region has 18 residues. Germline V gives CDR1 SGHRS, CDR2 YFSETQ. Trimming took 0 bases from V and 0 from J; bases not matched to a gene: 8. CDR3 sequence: CASSLDRQGAPMNTEAFF. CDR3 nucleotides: TGCGCCAGCAGCTTGGATAGACAGGGGGCACCGATGAACACTGAAGCTTTCTTT.

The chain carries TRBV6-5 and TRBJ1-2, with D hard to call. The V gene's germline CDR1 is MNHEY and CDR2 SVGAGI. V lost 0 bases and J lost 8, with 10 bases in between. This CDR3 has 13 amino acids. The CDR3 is CASSYSTISGYTF. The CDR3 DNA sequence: TGTGCCAGCAGTTACTCGACAATTTCGGGCTACACCTTC.

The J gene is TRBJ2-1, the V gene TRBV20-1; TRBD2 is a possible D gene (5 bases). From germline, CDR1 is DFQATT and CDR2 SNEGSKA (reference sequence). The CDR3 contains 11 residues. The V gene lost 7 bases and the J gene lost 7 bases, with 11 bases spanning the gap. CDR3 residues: CSVLARNEQFF. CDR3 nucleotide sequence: TGCAGTGTTCTAGCTAGGAATGAGCAGTTCTTC.

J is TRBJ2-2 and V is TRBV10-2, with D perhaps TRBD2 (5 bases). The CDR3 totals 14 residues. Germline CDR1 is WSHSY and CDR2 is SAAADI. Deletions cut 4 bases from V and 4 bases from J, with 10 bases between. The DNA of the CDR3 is TGCGCCAGCAGTGTGGCGGGCCCCACCGGGGAGCTGTTTTTT. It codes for CASSVAGPTGELFF.

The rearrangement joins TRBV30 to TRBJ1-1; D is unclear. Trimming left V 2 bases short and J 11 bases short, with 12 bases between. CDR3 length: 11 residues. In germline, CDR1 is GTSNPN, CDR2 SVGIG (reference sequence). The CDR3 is CAWSYNTEAFF. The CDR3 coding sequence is TGTGCCTGGAGTTACAATACGGAGGCTTTCTTT.

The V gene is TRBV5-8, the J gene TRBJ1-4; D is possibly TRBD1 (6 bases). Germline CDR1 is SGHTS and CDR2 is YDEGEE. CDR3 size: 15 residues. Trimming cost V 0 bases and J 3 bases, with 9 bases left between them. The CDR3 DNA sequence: TGTGCCAGCAGCTTGGGTGACAGGTCTAATGAAAAACTGTTTTTT. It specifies CASSLGDRSNEKLFF.

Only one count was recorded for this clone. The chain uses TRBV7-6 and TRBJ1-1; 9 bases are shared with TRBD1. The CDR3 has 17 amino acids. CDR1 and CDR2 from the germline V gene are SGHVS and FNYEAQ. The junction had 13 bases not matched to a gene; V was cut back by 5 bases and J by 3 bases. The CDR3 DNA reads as TGTGCCAGCAGCCATATGTCGGGGACAGGGTCGTACACTGAAGCTTTCTTT. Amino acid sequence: CASSHMSGTGSYTEAFF.

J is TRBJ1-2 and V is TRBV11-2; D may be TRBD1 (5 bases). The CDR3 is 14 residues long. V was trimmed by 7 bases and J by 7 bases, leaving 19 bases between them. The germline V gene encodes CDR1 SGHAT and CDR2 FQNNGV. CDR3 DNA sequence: TGTGCCAGCACCCCCTGGGGCCAAAGGGGTGGCTACACCTTC. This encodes CASTPWGQRGGYTF.

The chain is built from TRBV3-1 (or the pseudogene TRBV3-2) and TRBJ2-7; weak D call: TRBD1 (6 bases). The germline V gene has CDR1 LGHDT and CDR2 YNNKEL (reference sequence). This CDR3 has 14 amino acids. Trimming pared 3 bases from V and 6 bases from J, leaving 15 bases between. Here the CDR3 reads CASSQGQGSAEQYF. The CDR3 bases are TGTGCCAGCAGCCAGGGCCAGGGGAGTGCCGAGCAGTACTTC.

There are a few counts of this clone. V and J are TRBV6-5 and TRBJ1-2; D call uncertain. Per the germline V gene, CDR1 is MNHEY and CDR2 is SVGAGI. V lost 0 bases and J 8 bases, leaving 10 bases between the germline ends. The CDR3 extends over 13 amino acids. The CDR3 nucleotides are TGTGCCAGCAGTTACTCAGATCACGGGGGCTACACCTTC. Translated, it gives CASSYSDHGGYTF.

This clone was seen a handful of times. The CDR3 sequence: CASSYSAETGELFF. CDR3 in DNA: TGTGCCAGCAGTTACTCAGCCGAAACCGGGGAGCTGTTTTTT. The chain employs TRBV6-2 or TRBV6-3 and TRBJ2-2, with D hard to call. Germline V gene data show CDR1 as MNHEY and CDR2 as SVGEGT. The length of the CDR3 is 14 residues. V lost 0 bases, J lost 5 bases, and 7 bases lay in between.

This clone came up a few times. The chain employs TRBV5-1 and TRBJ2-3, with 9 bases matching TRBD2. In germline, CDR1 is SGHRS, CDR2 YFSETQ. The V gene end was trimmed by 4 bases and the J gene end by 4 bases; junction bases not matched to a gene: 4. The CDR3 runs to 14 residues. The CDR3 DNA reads TGCGCCAGCAGCGCGGGGGGGTACTCAGATACGCAGTATTTT. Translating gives CASSAGGYSDTQYF.

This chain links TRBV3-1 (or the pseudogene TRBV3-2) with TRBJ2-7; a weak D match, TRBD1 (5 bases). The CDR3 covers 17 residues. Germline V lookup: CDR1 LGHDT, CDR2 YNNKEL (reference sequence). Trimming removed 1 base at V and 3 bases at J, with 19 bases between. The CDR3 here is CASSQGIMGRADYEQYF. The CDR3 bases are TGTGCCAGCAGCCAAGGTATAATGGGCAGGGCGGACTACGAGCAGTACTTC.

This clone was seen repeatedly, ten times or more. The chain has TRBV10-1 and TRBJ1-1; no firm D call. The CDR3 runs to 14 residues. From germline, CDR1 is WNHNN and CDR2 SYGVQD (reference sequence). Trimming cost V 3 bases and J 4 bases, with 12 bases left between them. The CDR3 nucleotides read TGCGCCAGCAGTGAAATTATTGGGAGCACTGAAGCTTTCTTT. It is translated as CASSEIIGSTEAFF.

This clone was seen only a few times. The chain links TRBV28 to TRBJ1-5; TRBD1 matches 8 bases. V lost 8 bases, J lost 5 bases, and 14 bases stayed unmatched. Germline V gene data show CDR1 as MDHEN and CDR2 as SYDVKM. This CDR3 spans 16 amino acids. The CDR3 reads CASSTGDRRSDQPQHF. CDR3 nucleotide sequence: TGTGCCAGCTCCACTGGGGACAGGAGGTCCGATCAGCCCCAGCATTTT.

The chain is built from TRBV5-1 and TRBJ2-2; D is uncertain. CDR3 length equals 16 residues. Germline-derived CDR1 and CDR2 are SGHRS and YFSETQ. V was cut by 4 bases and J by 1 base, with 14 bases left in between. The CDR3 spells CASSNLRQRNTGELFF. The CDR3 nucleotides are TGCGCCAGCAGCAACCTGCGGCAGAGGAACACCGGGGAGCTGTTTTTT.

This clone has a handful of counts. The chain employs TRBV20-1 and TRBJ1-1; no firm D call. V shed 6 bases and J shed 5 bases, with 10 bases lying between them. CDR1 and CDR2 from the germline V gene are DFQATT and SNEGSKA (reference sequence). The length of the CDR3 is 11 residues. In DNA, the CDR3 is TGCAGTGCGGAGGCCCCTACTGAAGCTTTCTTT. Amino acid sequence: CSAEAPTEAFF.

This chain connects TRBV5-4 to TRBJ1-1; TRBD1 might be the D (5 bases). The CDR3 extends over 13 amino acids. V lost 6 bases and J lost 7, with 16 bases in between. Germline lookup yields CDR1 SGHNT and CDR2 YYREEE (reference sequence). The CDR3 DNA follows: TGTGCCAGCAAAAAACTGGGGGGTAGTGAAGCTTTCTTT. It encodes CASKKLGGSEAFF.

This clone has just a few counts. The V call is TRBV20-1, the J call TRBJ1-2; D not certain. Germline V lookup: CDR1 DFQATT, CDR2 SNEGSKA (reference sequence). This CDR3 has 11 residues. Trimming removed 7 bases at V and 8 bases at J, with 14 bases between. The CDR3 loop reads CSVPARVGYTF. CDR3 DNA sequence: TGCAGTGTACCCGCCCGGGTCGGCTACACCTTC.

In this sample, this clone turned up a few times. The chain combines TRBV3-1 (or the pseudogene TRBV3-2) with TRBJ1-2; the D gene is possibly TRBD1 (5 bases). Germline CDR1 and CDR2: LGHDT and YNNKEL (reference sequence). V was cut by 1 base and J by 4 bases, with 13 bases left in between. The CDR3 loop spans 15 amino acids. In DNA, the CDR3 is TGTGCCAGCAGCCAAGTTAATGCAAGGGGCTATGGCTACACCTTC. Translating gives CASSQVNARGYGYTF.

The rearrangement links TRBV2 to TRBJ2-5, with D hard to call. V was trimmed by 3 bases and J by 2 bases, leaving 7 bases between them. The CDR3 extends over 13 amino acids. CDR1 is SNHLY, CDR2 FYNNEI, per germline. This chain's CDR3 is CASSDRVQETQYF. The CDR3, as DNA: TGTGCCAGCAGTGACCGGGTTCAAGAGACCCAGTACTTC.

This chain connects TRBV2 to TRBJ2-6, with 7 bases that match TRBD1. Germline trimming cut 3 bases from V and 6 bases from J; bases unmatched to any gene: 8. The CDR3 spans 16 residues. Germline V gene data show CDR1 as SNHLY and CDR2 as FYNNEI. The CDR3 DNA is TGTGCCAGCAGTGAGGACGACAGGGTTGCGGCCAACGTCCTGACTTTC. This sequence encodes CASSEDDRVAANVLTF.